These 3 T cell receptor beta chains share one sample of origin, sequenced in a study of cytotoxic CD8 clonotypes in ibrutinib-treated CLL. Repertoires were generated with immunoSEQ multiplex PCR, while TCRdb's copy carries only in-frame clones and drops some. The sample shows over 95,000 clones, 58% of them seen only once. This specimen consisted of PBMCs, obtained after 24 months of ibrutinib treatment. These receptor sequences come from a human donor with chronic lymphocytic leukemia.

Here the CDR3 reads CASSLLAEYEQYF. CDR3 nucleotide sequence: TGTGCCAGCAGCTTACTAGCAGAATACGAGCAGTACTTC. The chain joins TRBV5-5 to TRBJ2-7; TRBD2 is a possible D gene (6 bases). This CDR3 is 13 amino acids long. In germline, CDR1 is SGHKS, CDR2 YYEKEE (reference sequence). Trimming cost V 2 bases and J 4 bases, with 10 bases left between them.

This clone has only a few counts. The V and J genes are TRBV2 and TRBJ2-3; weak D call: TRBD2 (6 bases). The CDR3 is 13 amino acids. Trimming removed 7 bases at V and 7 bases at J, with 15 bases between. Germline CDR1 SNHLY, CDR2 FYNNEI. CDR3 DNA sequence: TGTGCCAGCACCCCCCTGGAGGGGAATACGCAGTATTTT. Translated: CASTPLEGNTQYF.

The chain has TRBV6-1 and TRBJ2-5; no reliable D call. The length of the CDR3 is 12 residues. Trimming shortened V by 10 bases and J by 3 bases, and 12 bases separated the two germline ends. The germline gives CDR1 MNHNS, CDR2 SASEGT. The CDR3 is CAISALKETQYF. CDR3 nucleotide sequence: TGTGCCATTTCGGCCCTGAAAGAGACCCAGTACTTC.